This T cell receptor beta chain was sequenced in a study of cytomegalovirus exposure and HLA in healthy donors. V was clipped by 2 bases and J by 7 bases, with 8 bases between them. The CDR3 runs 11 residues. Germline V CDR1 and CDR2: DFQATT, SNEGSKA (reference sequence). Unrecorded immune exposures were likely, despite nominal health at sampling. A multiplex PCR was run with 60 Vbeta primers and 13 Jbeta primers. Only in-frame clones appear in the TCRdb table, and some are missing; sequencing was by immunoSEQ multiplex PCR. The sample has roughly 170,000 clones; 70% to 85% are singletons. The rearrangement uses TRBV20-1 and TRBJ2-5; no clear D gene. Sequenced input: PBMCs. The clonotype comes from a man aged 18 to 35 in good health and CMV-seronegative. The CDR3 reads CSARSVMTQYF. In DNA, the CDR3 is TGCAGTGCTAGATCAGTTATGACCCAGTACTTC.